This T cell receptor (beta chain) was identified during a study of T cells in Graves' hyperthyroidism and ophthalmopathy. Trimming cost V 4 bases and J 3 bases, with 16 bases left between them. This CDR3 has 14 residues. Germline CDR1 reads DFQATT; CDR2 reads SNEGSKA (reference sequence). Study observations and caveats: The model foresaw ophthalmopathy a median 6.5 months prior to onset.

No ophthalmopathy progression within 18 months constituted stable Graves' hyperthyroidism. Template material for amplifying TCR beta CDR3 regions consisted of RNA transcripts. A first-round RT-PCR of the TCR CDR3 used the HTBI primer set. TCRdb re-called the multiplex PCR reads with MiXCR, one entry per CDR3 protein. The sample holds a few hundred thousand distinct CDR3 sequences, about 15% seen once. A word on this clonotype: Antigen specificity is unknown.

The genes are TRBV20-1 and TRBJ2-7; D unclear. The specimen sequenced was blood. The clonotype comes from a woman aged 25 to 39 with Graves' hyperthyroidism. CDR3 sequence reads: CSAIRADPYYEQYF. The CDR3 coding sequence is TGCAGTGCTATTAGGGCCGACCCATACTACGAGCAGTACTTC.